This TCR beta chain was found in a study of T-cell reconstitution after alpha-beta-depleted transplantation in children. V shed 5 bases and J shed 1 base, with 15 bases lying between them. This CDR3 spans 15 amino acids. CDR1 SEHNR and CDR2 FQNEAQ come from the germline V gene (reference sequence). This clonotype has at least ten counts. Unique molecular identifiers were built into the TCRbeta library. TCRdb reprocessed the PCR reads with MiXCR, giving one entry per CDR3 protein. The data show some 220,000 distinct CDR3 sequences, about 9.5% seen once. The specimen comprised PBMCs from the stem cell graft donor, sampled from the stem cell graft. The chain joins TRBV7-9 to TRBJ2-7; unclear D gene. The source of this sequence is a human donor who donated a stem cell graft to a child with acute lymphoblastic leukemia. The CDR3 nucleotides read TGTGCCAGCAGCCCGAGTGTACCGCAATCCTACGAGCAGTACTTC. Protein product: CASSPSVPQSYEQYF.